These 3 T cell receptor beta chains were sequenced from one sample in a study of shared clonotypes between healthy human individuals. Profiled with immunoSEQ multiplex PCR; TCRdb holds only in-frame clones, not every one. The sample consists of about 680,000 clones, around 73% of them appearing once. The sample taken for sequencing was memory CD4+ T cells sorted from blood. Described subset: CD45RA-negative fraction. The source of these receptors is a woman aged 30 to 39 in good health.

This chain joins TRBV7-9 and TRBJ2-7, with 8 positions matching TRBD2. Germline CDR1 and CDR2: SEHNR and FQNEAQ (reference sequence). The CDR3 sequence is 14 residues long. V lost 5 bases to trimming and J lost 3 bases; unmatched junction nucleotides: 6. The CDR3 DNA reads TGTGCCAGCAGCCCCGGGAGGGTCGGCTACGAGCAGTACTTC. Amino acids: CASSPGRVGYEQYF.

The genes are TRBV28 and TRBJ2-1; 8 bases are shared with TRBD2. CDR1 MDHEN and CDR2 SYDVKM come from the germline V gene. The junction had 12 bases not matched to a gene; V was cut back by 6 bases and J by 5 bases. The CDR3 consists of 16 residues. DNA for the CDR3: TGTGCCAGCAGCCTAAGAGGGGGACTAGGAAACAATGAGCAGTTCTTC. Its translation is CASSLRGGLGNNEQFF.

This clone was recorded only once. As DNA, the CDR3 is TGCGCCAGCAGCTTGGTTGGACAGGTCAGGAATGAGCAGTTCTTC. It is translated as CASSLVGQVRNEQFF. The V and J genes are TRBV5-1 and TRBJ2-1, with TRBD1 matching over 7 bases. The CDR3 runs 15 residues. CDR1 is SGHRS and CDR2 is YFSETQ in the germline V gene. After removal of 0 bases from V and 7 bases from J, the junction contained 7 bases not matched to a gene.